Each of the 21 T cell receptor beta chains below was sequenced from the same sample in a study of vaccination and CD4 T cells after COVID-19. The antigens of these receptors remain unknown. Treatment here: roughly 10-day PBMC culture with coronavirus spike peptide pools or control peptides (ViraFEST assay). Cultured CD4+ T-cell DNA underwent Oncomine TCR Beta short-read sequencing. TCRdb reprocessed the PCR reads with MiXCR, giving one entry per CDR3 protein. The sample holds around 20,000 distinct CDR3 sequences, around 50% seen once. The sequenced material came from CD4+ T cells from blood, cultured in vitro. Receptors were obtained from a human donor who had recovered from COVID-19.

This clonotype was detected only a few times. The rearrangement joins TRBV20-1 to TRBJ1-5; D ambiguous. V was shortened by 2 bases and J by 4 bases, with 15 bases between the two germline ends. The CDR3 sequence is 15 residues long. Germline loops: CDR1 DFQATT, CDR2 SNEGSKA (reference sequence). CDR3: CSARPGRGGNQPQHF. The CDR3 DNA is TGCAGTGCTAGACCGGGTCGAGGAGGGAATCAGCCCCAGCATTTT.

This clonotype came up a few times. This chain connects TRBV7-6 to TRBJ1-6; D perhaps matches TRBD1 (5 bases). Germline loops: CDR1 SGHVS, CDR2 FNYEAQ. V was cut by 1 base and J by 7 bases, with 5 bases left in between. There are 13 residues in the CDR3. For the CDR3, the DNA is TGTGCCAGCAGCTTAGGACAGAATTCACCCCTCCACTTT. Residues: CASSLGQNSPLHF.

This clonotype showed up just a few times. The CDR3 bases are TGTGCCAGCAGTGAAGGGCGATATCAGCCCCAGCATTTT. Its translation: CASSEGRYQPQHF. This chain connects TRBV6-1 to TRBJ1-5; D is unclear. The V gene lost 1 base and the J gene lost 5 bases, with 6 bases spanning the gap. Germline assignment: CDR1 MNHNS and CDR2 SASEGT. The CDR3 contains 13 residues.

The V gene is TRBV6-1, the J gene TRBJ2-7; the D gene is possibly TRBD1 (6 bases). Deletions cut 6 bases from V and 0 bases from J, with 12 bases between. CDR3 length: 14 residues. The V gene's germline CDR1 is MNHNS and CDR2 SASEGT. The CDR3 bases are TGTGCCAGCAGGGAACAGGGTAGCTCCTACGAGCAGTACTTC. Encoded protein: CASREQGSSYEQYF.

The chain recombines TRBV20-1 with TRBJ2-1; D tentatively fits TRBD1 or TRBD2 (5 bases each). The germline gives CDR1 DFQATT, CDR2 SNEGSKA (reference sequence). With 5 bases removed from V and 2 bases from J, the gap between germline ends came to 13 bases. This CDR3 has 14 residues. The CDR3 is CSARGPAAYNEQFF. The CDR3 DNA reads TGCAGTGCTCGGGGACCAGCGGCCTACAATGAGCAGTTCTTC.

The chain employs TRBV5-1 and TRBJ2-5; D not certain. The CDR3 totals 12 residues. The ends were cut back, 4 bases at V and 5 bases at J, with 9 bases in the middle. The germline gives CDR1 SGHRS, CDR2 YFSETQ. CDR3 in DNA: TGCGCCAGCAGCCATGACCGGGAGACCCAGTACTTC. As protein: CASSHDRETQYF. Looking up the rest from reference TRBV5-1 and TRBJ2-5 gives the full variable domain: KAGVTQTPRYLIKTRGQQVTLSCSPISGHRSVSWYQQTPGQGLQFLFEYFSETQRNKGNFPGRFSGRQFSNSRSEMNVSTLELGDSALYLCASSHDRETQYFGPGTRLLVL.

V gene TRBV11-3 combines with J gene TRBJ1-2, with D hard to call. V was trimmed by 1 base and J by 2 bases, leaving 14 bases between them. CDR1 and CDR2 from the germline V gene are SGHNT and YENEEA. This CDR3 has 16 amino acids. Here the CDR3 DNA reads TGTGCCAGCAGCTTAGGTATGGTAGGACTAAACTATGGCTACACCTTC. Translated, it gives CASSLGMVGLNYGYTF.

The V call is TRBV28, the J call TRBJ2-1; 8 nucleotides match TRBD2. The CDR3 has 17 residues. CDR1 and CDR2 from the germline V gene are MDHEN and SYDVKM. V gave up 5 bases and J gave up 7 bases; unmatched junction bases: 16. CDR3 sequence reads: CASSPPPLPLAGNEQFF. The CDR3 region has the DNA TGTGCCAGCAGTCCTCCCCCCCTACCTTTAGCGGGGAATGAGCAGTTCTTC.

This clonotype was picked up a small number of times. This chain joins TRBV6-2 or TRBV6-3 and TRBJ2-1; the match to TRBD2 covers 7 bases. The CDR3 length is 12 residues. V shed 2 bases and J 15 bases; nucleotides not matched to a gene: 7. Germline lookup yields CDR1 MNHEY and CDR2 SVGEGT. The CDR3 reads CASSYTGLGPFF. The CDR3 bases are TGTGCCAGCAGTTACACCGGACTAGGCCCGTTCTTC.

This clonotype has a handful of counts. The chain recombines TRBV12-3 or TRBV12-4 with TRBJ2-2, with a possible D match to TRBD1 (6 bases). Trimming took 8 bases from V and 5 from J, leaving 9 bases between them. The CDR3 contains 12 residues. DNA for the CDR3: TGTGCCAGCTCCAGGGGTACCGGGGAGCTGTTTTTT. It yields the protein CASSRGTGELFF.

The J gene is TRBJ2-7, the V gene TRBV29-1; TRBD1 matches 9 bases. Germline values: CDR1 SQVTM, CDR2 ANQGSEA. This CDR3 contains 16 residues. The ends lost 4 bases at V and 5 bases at J; junction bases unmatched: 15. CDR3 nucleotide sequence: TGCAGCGTTGTTCCTAGACCGGGACAGGGAGTCAACGAGCAGTACTTC. Translated, it gives CSVVPRPGQGVNEQYF.

V is TRBV6-1 and J is TRBJ2-1, with D tentatively TRBD1 or TRBD2 (5 bases each). V lost 8 bases to trimming and J lost 1 base, with 12 bases between them. Germline-derived CDR1 and CDR2 are MNHNS and SASEGT. This CDR3 spans 14 amino acids. CDR3 in amino acids: CASAIRESYNEQFF. CDR3 nucleotide sequence: TGTGCCAGCGCTATCAGGGAGTCCTACAATGAGCAGTTCTTC.

This clonotype was observed a handful of times. This chain uses TRBV6-2 or TRBV6-3 with TRBJ2-5; unclear D gene. CDR1 is MNHEY, CDR2 SVGEGT, per germline. The CDR3 extends over 14 amino acids. Trimming took off 0 bases at V and 4 bases at J, with 9 bases between the two ends. The CDR3 loop reads CASSYSSLAETQYF. CDR3 DNA: TGTGCCAGCAGTTACTCGAGCTTAGCAGAGACCCAGTACTTC.

The chain links TRBV7-8 to TRBJ2-5, with D possibly being TRBD1 (6 bases). This CDR3 spans 15 amino acids. Germline V gene lookup returns CDR1 SGHVS and CDR2 FQNEAQ. V lost 3 bases and J 5 bases, leaving 16 bases between the germline ends. In DNA, the CDR3 is TGTGCCAGCAGCTTCTGGCAGGGGATCGGGGAGACCCAGTACTTC. Translation gives CASSFWQGIGETQYF.

The rearrangement links TRBV5-6 to TRBJ2-7, with 7 bases fitting TRBD2. Germline CDR1 and CDR2: SGHDT and YYEEEE. The CDR3 loop spans 16 amino acids. Germline trimming cut 4 bases from V and 0 bases from J; bases unmatched to any gene: 10. CDR3 nucleotides: TGTGCCAGCAGCAAACAGACTAGCTCGAGCTCCTACGAGCAGTACTTC. Protein sequence: CASSKQTSSSSYEQYF.

This chain links TRBV19 with TRBJ1-6; tentatively, D is TRBD1 (5 bases). This CDR3 is 16 amino acids long. CDR1 and CDR2 (germline): LNHDA, SQIVND (reference sequence). The V end lost 3 bases, the J end lost 5 bases, and 14 bases lay between the germline ends. This CDR3 is CASSINRDWDNSPLHF. CDR3 nucleotides: TGTGCCAGTAGTATTAACCGGGACTGGGATAATTCACCCCTCCACTTT.

The J gene is TRBJ2-7, the V gene TRBV6-5; 7 bases fit TRBD1. This CDR3 has 14 amino acids. Per the germline V gene, CDR1 is MNHEY and CDR2 is SVGAGI. The trim removed 2 bases at V and 3 bases at J, leaving 4 bases unmatched. The CDR3 DNA reads as TGTGCCAGCAGTTACGGTCAGGGGGTCTACGAGCAGTACTTC. Translating gives CASSYGQGVYEQYF.

This clonotype has only a few counts. The rearrangement joins TRBV2 to TRBJ2-1; D gene ambiguous. The germline V gene has CDR1 SNHLY and CDR2 FYNNEI. V was shortened by 2 bases and J by 4 bases, with 12 bases between the two germline ends. The CDR3 totals 15 residues. CDR3 sequence reads: CASSERSLQYNEQFF. DNA of the CDR3: TGTGCCAGCAGTGAACGGTCCCTCCAATACAATGAGCAGTTCTTC.

This clonotype was detected once. V is TRBV5-4 and J is TRBJ1-1; no reliable D call. CDR3 size: 14 residues. Trimming took off 0 bases at V and 7 bases at J, with 13 bases between the two ends. Germline V CDR1 and CDR2: SGHNT, YYREEE (reference sequence). The CDR3 spells CASSLARIPGEAFF. The CDR3 DNA follows: TGTGCCAGCAGCTTGGCCAGGATTCCAGGTGAAGCTTTCTTT.

This rearrangement joins TRBV28 to TRBJ1-3, with D possibly TRBD1 on 6 matching bases. The CDR3 is 15 amino acids. CDR1 and CDR2 from the germline V gene are MDHEN and SYDVKM. V lost 8 bases and J lost 3, with 17 bases in between. Here the CDR3 reads CASGRGGGGGNTIYF. The CDR3 DNA sequence: TGTGCCAGCGGTCGGGGAGGGGGAGGTGGAAACACCATATATTTT.

The chain uses TRBV7-8 and TRBJ2-4; tentatively, D is TRBD1 or TRBD2 (6 bases each). Germline CDR1 SGHVS, CDR2 FQNEAQ. The germline V and J ends were trimmed by 0 bases and 11 bases, with 11 bases remaining between them. This CDR3 region has 13 residues. DNA for the CDR3: TGTGCCAGCAGCTTAGCAGGGGGGCAGGTTCAGTACTTC. As protein: CASSLAGGQVQYF. Full variable domain (missing parts from reference TRBV7-8 and TRBJ2-4): GAGVSQSPRYKVAKRGQDVALRCDPISGHVSLFWYQQALGQGPEFLTYFQNEAQLDKSGLPSDRFFAERPEGSVSTLKIQRTQQEDSAVYLCASSLAGGQVQYFGAGTRLSVL.